This T cell receptor (beta chain) was sequenced for a study of blood T cell repertoires in COVID-19 (dated by TCRdb to about 2020). Background on the whole study: Samples covering the acute and convalescent phases of COVID-19 were provided by collaborators in the United States, Italy and Spain. Samples were obtained from the ongoing ImmuneRACE study (first 160 participants) and from 1,200 or so subjects provided by 6 global collaborators. HLA class I and class II types, where available, came from metadata supplied by the sample provider rather than from assay-based typing. The material from the prospective study consisted of cDNA or gDNA derived from T cells, B-cell-depleted T cells, or PBMCs. Subjects who had been exposed to COVID-19, were actively infected with it, or had recovered from it provided the deeply sampled blood TCRbeta repertoires that made up the dataset. The repertoires were released in a freely available public database meant as a resource for research on the immune response to SARS-CoV-2. Nearly every sample came with metadata listing a de-identified subject ID, COVID-19 status, age in years and sex. What the authors observed across the whole study: How much clinical and demographic metadata was included differed by source and by participant, and the metadata was provided uncurated.

The germline V gene yields LGHNA for CDR1 and YNFKEQ for CDR2. The CDR3 holds 16 amino acids from the cysteine to the phenylalanine. Only the CDR3 part of the read is kept: 48 bases, read in frame from the first base. V is shortened by 0 bases, J by 7 bases, and the region joining them spans 13 bases. The immunoSEQ Assay, a bias-controlled multiplex PCR, was used to amplify TCRbeta CDR3 regions from genomic DNA. As for the original processing: The number of nucleated cells in each sample was estimated from the amplification of reference gene primers within the assay. Sequence reads were collapsed and filtered to measure the absolute abundance of every unique TCRbeta CDR3 rearrangement. Productive Simpson clonality was computed per sample as the square root of Simpson's diversity index over productive rearrangements. Held by TCRdb, this immuneACCESS table contains in-frame sequences only and omits some clones. Under half of the omission traces to an unresolved V gene where checked; the cause of the rest is unknown. V and J calls plus clone size are reproduced from that table; the DNA served to infer D and trimming. This sample gives about 15,000 clones in total; more than 80% of them show up just once. Jointly, the top ten make up 3% to 3.5% of the sample.

The collaborating institutions used their own protocols to collect whole blood in K2EDTA tubes. Collaborator samples were shipped for TCRbeta analysis as frozen whole blood, isolated PBMCs, or DNA extracted from either sample type. This clone was seen once. What this receptor recognizes is not known. The record has no base qualities; no much larger clone is one base away. Sequencing was carried out using peripheral blood. The TCR sequence derives from a human donor in a cohort sampled during active COVID-19. This chain is built from TRBV4-2 and TRBJ1-6; the D gene is perhaps TRBD1, on 5 matching bases. At the DNA level, the sequence is TGTGCCAGCAGCCAAGATCGAGAGGGGAGGAATTCACCCCTCCACTTT. It translates as CASSQDREGRNSPLHF.